The rows below give T cell receptor beta chains drawn from one sample of a study of shared clonotypes between healthy human individuals. Sequencing used immunoSEQ multiplex PCR; TCRdb keeps in-frame clones, though not all of them. The sample shows around 2.3 million clones, 90% to 96% of them seen only once. Source material: naive CD4+ T cells sorted from blood. These receptors all come from a man between 18 and 29 years old in good health. Each CDR3 is given with its conserved first and last residue. The D gene is left open where the match is weak. Not all rows give a size; the values are once, few, many and, for expanded clones, a class.

16	-	TRBJ2-7	TRBD1	TRBV7-9	TGTGCCAGCAGCCTGACGCCGTTGAGAAACAGGGGAGATCAGTACTTC	CASSLTPLRNRGDQYF
12	-	TRBJ2-2	-	TRBV7-8	TGTGCCAGCAGCTTAGTTAACGGGGAGCTGTTTTTT	CASSLVNGELFF
16	-	TRBJ2-7	-	TRBV6-1	TGTGCCAGCAGTGAAATTGGGGACGGGATCTCCTACGAGCAGTACTTC	CASSEIGDGISYEQYF
15	once	TRBJ2-2	TRBD1	TRBV6-1	TGTGCCAGCAGTGGTGGGACAGAGAACACCGGGGAGCTGTTTTTT	CASSGGTENTGELFF
15	-	TRBJ2-2	TRBD2	TRBV19	TGTGCCAGTCTTAAAGCGGGATTATCCACCGGGGAGCTGTTTTTT	CASLKAGLSTGELFF
16	-	TRBJ2-7	TRBD2	TRBV5-1	TGCGCCAGCAGCTTGGGGCTAGCGGGTACCCACTACGAGCAGTACTTC	CASSLGLAGTHYEQYF
15	-	TRBJ2-6	-	TRBV5-5	TGTGCCAGCAGCTTAAGATTCTCTGGGGCCAACGTCCTGACTTTC	CASSLRFSGANVLTF
9	-	TRBJ2-2	-	TRBV6-1	TGTGCCAGCAGTGAGTCCCTGTTTTTT	CASSESLFF
14	-	TRBJ1-4	TRBD1	TRBV10-3	TGTGCCATCAGTGTGACAGGGAGTAATGAAAAACTGTTTTTT	CAISVTGSNEKLFF
15	-	TRBJ2-3	TRBD2	TRBV6-5	TGTGCCAGCAGTTACGGACTAGCGGGAGCTGAGACGCAGTATTTT	CASSYGLAGAETQYF
13	-	TRBJ2-7	TRBD1	TRBV7-2	TGTGCCAGCAGCTCGGGACAGAGATACGAGCAGTACTTC	CASSSGQRYEQYF
17	once	TRBJ2-3	-	TRBV6-4	TGTGCCAGCAGTGTTGGCCTTACCGGGACCTCCGGAGATACGCAGTATTTT	CASSVGLTGTSGDTQYF
13	-	TRBJ2-7	TRBD1	TRBV14	TGTGCCAGCAGCCAACCCCTGTTCGACAGGGGGTACTTC	CASSQPLFDRGYF
16	-	TRBJ2-3	-	TRBV10-3	TGTGCCATCAGTGAGTCCAAACAGGTCTTGGGAGATACGCAGTATTTT	CAISESKQVLGDTQYF
15	once	TRBJ2-7	TRBD1	TRBV5-4	TGTGCCAGCAGCGGACAGGGGACCGGGACCTACGAGCAGTACTTC	CASSGQGTGTYEQYF
12	-	TRBJ1-6	-	TRBV4-3	TGCGCCAGCAGCCGCGACAGGTCACTCCTCCACTTT	CASSRDRSLLHF
12	-	TRBJ2-1	-	TRBV18	TGTGCCAGCTCAACCAAGGGGATTGAGCAGTTCTTC	CASSTKGIEQFF
11	-	TRBJ1-1	-	TRBV5-1	TGCGCCAGCAGGGGGAACACTGAAGCTTTCTTT	CASRGNTEAFF
14	-	TRBJ1-6	-	TRBV7-2	TGTGCCAGCAGCCCGAGCTCCTATAATTCACCCCTCCACTTT	CASSPSSYNSPLHF
14	-	TRBJ2-1	TRBD2	TRBV29-1	TGCAGCGTTGACCAGGGAGGGCCTTACAATGAGCAGTTCTTC	CSVDQGGPYNEQFF
17	-	TRBJ1-1	-	TRBV5-1	TGCGCCAGCAGCCCGGGGGGGACCCCAAGGATAGGCACTGAAGCTTTCTTT	CASSPGGTPRIGTEAFF
18	-	TRBJ1-5	-	TRBV12-5	TGTGCTAGTGCCAAACCCTCGTCCAGGTTATATAGCAATCAGCCCCAGCATTTT	CASAKPSSRLYSNQPQHF
15	-	TRBJ1-3	-	TRBV2	TGTGCCAGCAGTGAAGAGGCTATCTCTGGAAACACCATATATTTT	CASSEEAISGNTIYF
13	-	TRBJ2-7	-	TRBV27	TGTGCCAGCAGTTTAAGAGTCGCCGACGAGCAGTACTTC	CASSLRVADEQYF
15	-	TRBJ1-5	-	TRBV30	TGTGCCTGGCGGGACTCCATGAGGAGCAATCAGCCCCAGCATTTT	CAWRDSMRSNQPQHF
14	-	TRBJ1-5	TRBD1	TRBV2	TGTGCCAGCAGTGTAAGGGCAGGGGGAGAGCCCCAGCATTTT	CASSVRAGGEPQHF
14	-	TRBJ1-3	-	TRBV19	TGTGCCAGTAGCGCACAGGGAGGTGGAAACACCATATATTTT	CASSAQGGGNTIYF
16	-	TRBJ2-3	TRBD2	TRBV7-9	TGTGCCAGCAGCGTAGCTCTAGCGGGGGGGAGAGATACGCAGTATTTT	CASSVALAGGRDTQYF
14	-	TRBJ2-7	TRBD1	TRBV2	TGTGCCAGCAGAAGACAGGGGGAAACCTACGAGCAGTACTTC	CASRRQGETYEQYF
14	-	TRBJ2-7	TRBD2	TRBV9	TGTGCCAGCAGCCTAGCGGGGGGATCCTACGAGCAGTACTTC	CASSLAGGSYEQYF
15	once	TRBJ2-7	TRBD1	TRBV5-8	TGTGCCAGCAGCTTGGTTGGGACAGGGAAAGGTGTGGGGTACTTC	CASSLVGTGKGVGYF
12	-	TRBJ2-7	-	TRBV2	TGTGCCAGCAGTGCGCGGTCCTACGAGCAGTACTTC	CASSARSYEQYF
14	-	TRBJ2-7	-	TRBV10-3	TGTGCCATCAGTGCCAACCCAGGGCTGTTGGAGCAGTACTTC	CAISANPGLLEQYF
17	-	TRBJ2-5	-	TRBV13	TGTGCCAGCAGGTCCACCCCGGCCTGGACACCCGAAGAGACCCAGTACTTC	CASRSTPAWTPEETQYF
17	-	TRBJ2-1	TRBD2	TRBV5-1	TGCGCCAGCAGCGTAGCCGGGACTAGCGGGGTTGGGAATGAGCAGTTCTTC	CASSVAGTSGVGNEQFF
14	-	TRBJ2-7	-	TRBV10-3	TGTGCCATCAGTGAGTCGGTTAAGGGGGGCGAGCAGTACTTC	CAISESVKGGEQYF
14	-	TRBJ2-7	TRBD1	TRBV6-5	TGTGCCAGCAGTTACTACGGGACAGCCTACGAGCAGTACTTC	CASSYYGTAYEQYF
13	-	TRBJ1-1	-	TRBV5-1	TGCGCCAGCAGCTTGGTCATTAACACTGAAGCTTTCTTT	CASSLVINTEAFF
12	-	TRBJ1-5	-	TRBV10-3	TGTGCCATCAGTTCTTTTCAGCAGCCCCAGCATTTT	CAISSFQQPQHF
20	-	TRBJ1-2	TRBD1	TRBV2	TGTGCCAGCAGTCAAATACACAGGGGACCTTCAACAAAGCTGGGCTATGGCTACACCTTC	CASSQIHRGPSTKLGYGYTF
16	-	TRBJ2-2	-	TRBV2	TGTGCCAGCAGCCTTGTGGCCCCCGCGAACACCGGGGAGCTGTTTTTT	CASSLVAPANTGELFF
15	-	TRBJ2-2	-	TRBV11-2	TGTGCCAGCAGCCCAAGCGGGCAGAACACCGGGGAGCTGTTTTTT	CASSPSGQNTGELFF
16	-	TRBJ2-2	TRBD2	TRBV7-9	TGTGCCAGCAGCTTAACTAGCGGGAGAGGCACCGGGGAGCTGTTTTTT	CASSLTSGRGTGELFF
18	-	TRBJ1-2	TRBD1	TRBV6-1	TGTGCCAGCAGTGACCCTCGGCCGGGACAGGTTGGGGGCTATGGCTACACCTTC	CASSDPRPGQVGGYGYTF
13	-	TRBJ1-2	-	TRBV25-1	TGTGCCAGCAGTGATACGGGGGTGGAAGGCTACACCTTC	CASSDTGVEGYTF
15	once	TRBJ2-1	TRBD1	TRBV4-1	TGCGCCAGCAGCCACGTCGACAGGGATTACAATGAGCAGTTCTTC	CASSHVDRDYNEQFF
13	-	TRBJ1-2	-	TRBV7-9	TGTGCCAGCAGCTTAAGAGGGGGGTATGGCTACACCTTC	CASSLRGGYGYTF
11	-	TRBJ2-1	-	TRBV20-1	TGCAGTGTTGGGCCTTACAATGAGCAGTTCTTC	CSVGPYNEQFF
12	-	TRBJ2-7	-	TRBV28	TGTGCCACCTCGGGACAACGCGGGGAGCAGTACTTC	CATSGQRGEQYF
13	-	TRBJ1-1	-	TRBV7-2	TGTGCCAGCAGCCGAAGGGGGGGGCCTGAAGCTTTCTTT	CASSRRGGPEAFF
13	-	TRBJ2-1	-	TRBV7-3	TGTGCCAGCAGCCGTGACTCGAGCAATGAGCAGTTCTTC	CASSRDSSNEQFF
14	-	TRBJ2-2	TRBD1	TRBV7-3	TGTGCCAGCAGCTTGGACAGGGAAACCGGGGAGCTGTTTTTT	CASSLDRETGELFF
15	-	TRBJ2-7	TRBD1	TRBV5-1	TGCGCCAGCAGCTTGTTGACAGGGGTCACCTACGAGCAGTACTTC	CASSLLTGVTYEQYF
14	-	TRBJ2-2	-	TRBV5-4	TGTGCCAGCAGCCTAGACAGATACACCGGGGAGCTGTTTTTT	CASSLDRYTGELFF
18	-	TRBJ1-5	TRBD1	TRBV28	TGTGCCAGCAGGGGTGGCTTCGCCGGGACAGGCGGAAATCAGCCCCAGCATTTT	CASRGGFAGTGGNQPQHF
13	-	TRBJ2-1	TRBD1	TRBV2	TGTGCCAGCAGTTCGGACAGGTACAATGAGCAGTTCTTC	CASSSDRYNEQFF
13	-	TRBJ1-2	-	TRBV28	TGTGCCAGCAGCTCCGCGCTGATGTATGGCTACACCTTC	CASSSALMYGYTF
14	-	TRBJ1-5	-	TRBV7-9	TGTGCCAGCAGCTTAGTCGGCAGCAATCAGCCCCAGCATTTT	CASSLVGSNQPQHF
15	-	TRBJ2-3	TRBD2	TRBV19	TGTGCCAGTAGCTCACTAGCGTGGAGCACAGATACGCAGTATTTT	CASSSLAWSTDTQYF
17	-	TRBJ2-3	TRBD1	TRBV29-1	TGCAGCGTTGAAGTAACCCCCGGGACAGGGGGCAAAGATACGCAGTATTTT	CSVEVTPGTGGKDTQYF